What follows is one T cell receptor beta chain and its context. The sample comes from a study of T cells in tuberculosis. Overall study: IGRA-negative adolescents, IGRA-positive adolescents with latent tuberculosis and adults with active tuberculosis formed this South African cohort.

Unsorted cryopreserved PBMC were sequenced, averaging roughly 100,000 T cells per clinical donor. This CDR3 has 15 amino acids. V shed 0 bases and J shed 5 bases, with 13 bases lying between them. Germline CDR1 reads MNHEY; CDR2 reads SVGAGI. Repertoires were generated with immunoSEQ multiplex PCR, while TCRdb's copy carries only in-frame clones and drops some. The sample lists more than 30,000 clones; 94% were seen once. The chain uses TRBV6-5 and TRBJ1-1; weak D call: TRBD1 (5 bases). The sample was PBMCs. The TCR sequence derives from a donor between 5 and 29 years old with latent tuberculosis or without tuberculosis infection. The CDR3 DNA reads TGTGCCAGCAGTTACTCGTTGGGGGGGTTGACTGAAGCTTTCTTT. Translation gives CASSYSLGGLTEAFF.